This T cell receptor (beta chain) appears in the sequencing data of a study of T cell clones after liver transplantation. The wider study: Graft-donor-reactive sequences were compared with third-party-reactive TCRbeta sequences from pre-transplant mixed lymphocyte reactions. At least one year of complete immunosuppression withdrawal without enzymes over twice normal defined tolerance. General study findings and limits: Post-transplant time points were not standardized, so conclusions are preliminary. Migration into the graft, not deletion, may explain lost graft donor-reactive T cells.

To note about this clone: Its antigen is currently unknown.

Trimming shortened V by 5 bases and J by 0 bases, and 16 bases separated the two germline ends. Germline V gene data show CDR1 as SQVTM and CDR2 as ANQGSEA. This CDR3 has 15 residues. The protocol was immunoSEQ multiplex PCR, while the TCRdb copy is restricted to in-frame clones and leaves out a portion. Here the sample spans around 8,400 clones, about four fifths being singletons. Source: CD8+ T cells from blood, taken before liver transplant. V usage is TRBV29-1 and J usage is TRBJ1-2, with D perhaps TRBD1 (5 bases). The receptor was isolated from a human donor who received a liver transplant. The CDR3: CSVQGGDLSNYGYTF. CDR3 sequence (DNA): TGCAGCGTTCAAGGCGGGGACCTTTCTAACTATGGCTACACCTTC.